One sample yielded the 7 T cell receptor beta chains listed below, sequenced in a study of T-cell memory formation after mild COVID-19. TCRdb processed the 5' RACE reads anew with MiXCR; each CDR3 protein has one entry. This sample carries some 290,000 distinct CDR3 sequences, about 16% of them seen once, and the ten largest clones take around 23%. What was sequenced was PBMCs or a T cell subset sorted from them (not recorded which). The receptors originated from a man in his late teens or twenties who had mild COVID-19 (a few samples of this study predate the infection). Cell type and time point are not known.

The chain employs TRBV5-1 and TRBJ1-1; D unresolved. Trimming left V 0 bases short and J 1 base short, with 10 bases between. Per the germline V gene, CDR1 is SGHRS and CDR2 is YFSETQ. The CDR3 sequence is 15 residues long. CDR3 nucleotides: TGCGCCAGCAGCTTGGACCCCCGTGGGAACACTGAAGCTTTCTTT. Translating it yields CASSLDPRGNTEAFF.

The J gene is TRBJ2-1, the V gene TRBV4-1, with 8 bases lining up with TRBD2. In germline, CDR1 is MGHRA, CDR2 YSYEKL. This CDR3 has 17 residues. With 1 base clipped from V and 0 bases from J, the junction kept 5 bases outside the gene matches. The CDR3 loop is CASSQAKRESSYNEQFF. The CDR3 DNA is TGCGCCAGCAGCCAAGCGAAGCGGGAGAGCTCCTACAATGAGCAGTTCTTC.

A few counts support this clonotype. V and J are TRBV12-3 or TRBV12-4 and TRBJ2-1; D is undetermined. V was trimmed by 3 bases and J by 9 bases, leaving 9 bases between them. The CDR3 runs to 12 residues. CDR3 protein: CASSFYVGEQFF. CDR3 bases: TGTGCCAGCAGTTTTTATGTGGGTGAGCAGTTCTTC.

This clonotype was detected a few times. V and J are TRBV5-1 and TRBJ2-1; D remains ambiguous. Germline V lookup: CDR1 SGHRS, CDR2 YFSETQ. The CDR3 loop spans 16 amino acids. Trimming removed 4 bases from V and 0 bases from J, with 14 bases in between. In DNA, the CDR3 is TGCGCCAGCAGCCCGACGGGCTATAGCTCCTACAATGAGCAGTTCTTC. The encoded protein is CASSPTGYSSYNEQFF.

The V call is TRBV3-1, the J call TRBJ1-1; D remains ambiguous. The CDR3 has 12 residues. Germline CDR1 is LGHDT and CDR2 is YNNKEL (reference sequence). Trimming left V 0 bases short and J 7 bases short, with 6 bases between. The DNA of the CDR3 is TGTGCCAGCAGCCAAGATATGGGTGAAGCTTTCTTT. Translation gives CASSQDMGEAFF. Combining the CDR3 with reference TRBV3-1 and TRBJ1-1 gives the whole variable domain DTAVSQTPKYLVTQMGNDKSIKCEQNLGHDTMYWYKQDSKKFLKIMFSYNNKELIINETVPNRFSPKSPDKAHLNLHINSLELGDSAVYFCASSQDMGEAFFGQGTRLTVV.

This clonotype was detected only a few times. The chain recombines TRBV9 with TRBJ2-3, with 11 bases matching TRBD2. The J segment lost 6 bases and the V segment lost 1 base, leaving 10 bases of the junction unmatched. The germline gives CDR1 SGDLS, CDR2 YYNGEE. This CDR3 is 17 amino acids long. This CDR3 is CASSVFGSGGALDTQYF. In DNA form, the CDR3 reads TGTGCCAGCAGCGTATTTGGTAGCGGGGGGGCCTTGGATACGCAGTATTTT.

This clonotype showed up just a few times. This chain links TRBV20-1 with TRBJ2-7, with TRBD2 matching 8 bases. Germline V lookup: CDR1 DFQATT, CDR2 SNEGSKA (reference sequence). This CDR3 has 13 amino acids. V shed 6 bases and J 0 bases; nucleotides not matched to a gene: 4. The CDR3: CSARGGSSYEQYF. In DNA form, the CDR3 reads TGCAGTGCCCGGGGGGGTAGCTCCTACGAGCAGTACTTC.